Included here is one TCR beta chain sequence, with context. TCR beta cDNA came from approximately 540 ng total RNA, primed with a constant-region primer. Investigators got TCR beta libraries out of three nested multiplex PCR rounds, done with slightly modified ARM-PCR. In the first two PCR rounds, TRBV1-TRBV30 forward primers were paired with a C-beta reverse primer, and each round lasted nine to ten cycles. TCRdb re-derived calls from the multiplex PCR reads in MiXCR, one entry per CDR3 protein. The sample gives roughly 100,000 distinct CDR3 sequences, approximately 70% of which show up once; approximately 12% is in the top ten. The data were taken from a study of tumor-infiltrating lymphocytes in primary liver carcinoma. In the study overall: The patient group consisted of men and women aged 30 to 69 years.

Unsorted bulk tissue (about 20-32 mg) underwent RNA and DNA co-extraction. J gave up 7 bases and V 8 bases, and 10 bases lay outside the gene matches. Germline CDR1 is MNHEY and CDR2 is SVGAGI. CDR3 length: 13 amino acids. V usage is TRBV6-5 and J usage is TRBJ1-2; TRBD1 matches at 7 bases. This receptor was identified in a woman in her fifties or sixties with primary liver carcinoma and hepatitis B virus infection. Sequences were obtained from liver tumor tissue from sampling region 2. Subset noted: tumor region T2, inferior pole. This chain's CDR3 is CASGPDRWLGYTF. CDR3 DNA sequence: TGTGCCAGCGGACCGGACAGGTGGCTTGGCTACACCTTC.